The next 20 T cell receptor beta chains were all read from a single sample in a study of beta chain features in type 1 diabetes. cDNA synthesis used the whole RNA isolate, giving expressed TCRB sequences. TCRdb's table, derived via immunoSEQ multiplex PCR, lists solely in-frame clones and lacks some. The sample has some 60,000 clones; about three fifths are singletons. The sequenced sample consisted of Tregs from blood. These TCRs come from a woman aged 18-35 years in good health.

The chain's CDR3 is CASSFPGSYGYTF. The CDR3 bases are TGTGCCAGCAGCTTCCCGGGGAGCTATGGCTACACCTTC. The rearrangement uses TRBV7-2 and TRBJ1-2, with D hard to call. V lost 3 bases to trimming and J lost 4 bases, with 9 bases between them. CDR3 length: 13 residues. CDR1 is SGHTA and CDR2 is FQGNSA in the germline V gene.

V usage is TRBV6-5 and J usage is TRBJ1-2, with D maybe TRBD1 (5 bases). The CDR3 spans 15 residues. Trimming removed 5 bases from V and 0 bases from J, with 13 bases in between. Germline loops: CDR1 MNHEY, CDR2 SVGAGI. This chain's CDR3 is CASSPGQFSNYGYTF. CDR3 nucleotides: TGTGCCAGCAGTCCCGGACAATTTTCTAACTATGGCTACACCTTC.

The genes are TRBV10-3 and TRBJ2-3; a possible D gene is TRBD2 (7 bases). Deletions cut 8 bases from V and 6 bases from J, with 18 bases between. Germline V gives CDR1 ENHRY, CDR2 SYGVKD. The CDR3 loop spans 14 amino acids. Written as DNA, the CDR3 is TGTGCCATCCAGGGAGGGGGGGCATCGGATACGCAGTATTTT. Protein product: CAIQGGGASDTQYF.

This chain connects TRBV7-8 to TRBJ2-7; 7 bases are a match to TRBD2. The CDR3 has 13 amino acids. Germline trimming cut 5 bases from V and 7 bases from J; bases unmatched to any gene: 8. Germline assignment: CDR1 SGHVS and CDR2 FQNEAQ. The CDR3 sequence: CASSPRAGEEQYF. The CDR3 bases are TGTGCCAGCAGCCCTCGGGCGGGGGAGGAGCAGTACTTC.

This clone has a handful of counts. The chain joins TRBV6-4 to TRBJ2-7; 8 bases are shared with TRBD1. Per the germline V gene, CDR1 is MRHNA and CDR2 is SNTAGT. V gave up 5 bases and J gave up 2 bases; unmatched junction bases: 8. This CDR3 is built from 15 residues. The CDR3 spells CASSPGQAFTYEQYF. Here the CDR3 DNA reads TGTGCCAGCAGTCCGGGACAGGCATTTACCTACGAGCAGTACTTC.

The rearrangement links TRBV30 to TRBJ2-2, with TRBD2 matching 9 bases. The CDR3 spans 14 residues. From germline, CDR1 is GTSNPN and CDR2 SVGIG (reference sequence). Trimming removed 7 bases from V and 8 bases from J; junction bases left unmatched: 11. CDR3 residues: CASTGTSFGGELFF. The CDR3, as DNA: TGTGCCTCTACCGGGACTAGCTTTGGTGGGGAGCTGTTTTTT.

This chain joins TRBV18 and TRBJ2-7, with D tentatively TRBD1 (5 bases). Germline V gene lookup returns CDR1 KGHSH and CDR2 LQKENI. CDR3 size: 14 residues. With 2 bases removed from V and 5 bases from J, the gap between germline ends came to 13 bases. The CDR3 here is CASSPGASSHEQYF. The CDR3 nucleotides are TGTGCCAGCTCACCAGGGGCTAGTAGCCACGAGCAGTACTTC. Full variable domain (rest looked up from reference TRBV18 and TRBJ2-7): NAGVMQNPRHLVRRRGQEARLRCSPMKGHSHVYWYRQLPEEGLKFMVYLQKENIIDESGMPKERFSAEFPKEGPSILRIQQVVRGDSAAYFCASSPGASSHEQYFGPGTRLTVT.

The genes are TRBV6-6 and TRBJ2-7; D perhaps matches TRBD1 (6 bases). Trimming stripped 5 bases from V and 5 bases from J, with 10 bases between. Germline CDR1 MNHNY, CDR2 SVGAGI (reference sequence). There are 12 residues in the CDR3. The CDR3 region is CASSQQGNEQYF. The CDR3 coding sequence is TGTGCCAGCAGTCAACAGGGTAACGAGCAGTACTTC.

The V gene is TRBV5-1, the J gene TRBJ2-2; TRBD1 might be the D (6 bases). In germline, CDR1 is SGHRS, CDR2 YFSETQ. With 0 bases removed from V and 4 bases from J, the gap between germline ends came to 13 bases. The CDR3 extends over 16 amino acids. This chain's CDR3 is CASSLEQGYSTGELFF. The DNA of the CDR3 is TGCGCCAGCAGCTTGGAACAGGGTTATAGCACCGGGGAGCTGTTTTTT.

The chain links TRBV19 to TRBJ2-2; the match to TRBD2 covers 11 bases. This CDR3 region has 16 residues. Germline values: CDR1 LNHDA, CDR2 SQIVND (reference sequence). J was trimmed by 3 bases and V by 4 bases; bases with no gene match: 4. CDR3 coding DNA: TGTGCCAGTAGTACCGGGACTAGCGGTCACACCGGGGAGCTGTTTTTT. This gives the protein CASSTGTSGHTGELFF.

This clone was observed a handful of times. The chain uses TRBV2 and TRBJ1-1; D unresolved. The V gene's germline CDR1 is SNHLY and CDR2 FYNNEI. V was pared by 7 bases and J by 2 bases, with 8 bases between. The CDR3 spans 12 residues. The CDR3 is CASTGSNTEAFF. In DNA form, the CDR3 reads TGTGCCAGCACGGGATCCAACACTGAAGCTTTCTTT.

Regarding this clone: The sample contains more than one DNA sequence encoding this CDR3. The chain employs TRBV5-1 and TRBJ1-1, with TRBD1 matching 8 bases. Germline values: CDR1 SGHRS, CDR2 YFSETQ. Trimming cost V 0 bases and J 7 bases; bases outside gene matches: 5. The CDR3 has 14 residues. This chain's CDR3 is CASSLGDRSSEAFF. CDR3 nucleotide sequence: TGCGCCAGCAGCTTGGGGGACAGGTCTAGTGAAGCTTTCTTT. The full variable domain, in which reference TRBV5-1 and TRBJ1-1 provide the parts outside the CDR3, is KAGVTQTPRYLIKTRGQQVTLSCSPISGHRSVSWYQQTPGQGLQFLFEYFSETQRNKGNFPGRFSGRQFSNSRSEMNVSTLELGDSALYLCASSLGDRSSEAFFGQGTRLTVV.

CDR3 protein: CASWSGQGNSYEQYF. The CDR3 DNA sequence: TGTGCCAGCTGGAGCGGACAGGGGAACTCCTACGAGCAGTACTTC. V is TRBV6-1 and J is TRBJ2-7; 9 bases fit TRBD1. The junction had 8 bases not matched to a gene; V was cut back by 8 bases and J by 0 bases. CDR1 MNHNS and CDR2 SASEGT come from the germline V gene. The CDR3 covers 15 residues.

This chain joins TRBV6-1 and TRBJ2-3; 7 bases match TRBD2. Per germline, CDR1 MNHNS and CDR2 SASEGT. J lost 6 bases, V lost 8 bases, and 11 bases had no gene match. The CDR3 spans 14 residues. The CDR3 nucleotides read TGTGCCAGCTCCTTAGCGGGTCCGGTTGATACGCAGTATTTT. As protein: CASSLAGPVDTQYF.

J is TRBJ1-1 and V is TRBV29-1; D gene ambiguous. Deletions cut 0 bases from V and 3 bases from J, with 8 bases between. This CDR3 is built from 13 residues. CDR1 is SQVTM and CDR2 is ANQGSEA in the germline V gene. CDR3 coding DNA: TGCAGCGTTGAAGAGAGCCTGGACACTGAAGCTTTCTTT. It yields the protein CSVEESLDTEAFF. The variable domain in full, with the rest retrieved from reference TRBV29-1 and TRBJ1-1, is SAVISQKPSRDICQRGTSLTIQCQVDSQVTMMFWYRQQPGQSLTLIATANQGSEATYESGFVIDKFPISRPNLTFSTLTVSNMSPEDSSIYLCSVEESLDTEAFFGQGTRLTVV.

V usage is TRBV5-1 and J usage is TRBJ2-7, with 9 bases identical to TRBD1. Losses at the gene ends were 5 bases for V and 5 bases for J; bases not matched to a gene: 5. Germline V lookup: CDR1 SGHRS, CDR2 YFSETQ. The CDR3 covers 13 residues. The CDR3 here is CASRRTGVDEQYF. Here the CDR3 DNA reads TGCGCCAGCAGACGGACAGGGGTGGACGAGCAGTACTTC. The complete variable domain, with remaining parts taken from reference TRBV5-1 and TRBJ2-7, reads KAGVTQTPRYLIKTRGQQVTLSCSPISGHRSVSWYQQTPGQGLQFLFEYFSETQRNKGNFPGRFSGRQFSNSRSEMNVSTLELGDSALYLCASRRTGVDEQYFGPGTRLTVT.

This clone turned up a few times. The rearrangement joins TRBV10-3 to TRBJ2-7; maybe TRBD2 (5 bases). Germline values: CDR1 ENHRY, CDR2 SYGVKD. This CDR3 region has 12 residues. The ends were cut back, 8 bases at V and 5 bases at J, with 13 bases in the middle. The CDR3 sequence is CAIGGRDHEQYF. As DNA, the CDR3 is TGTGCCATCGGTGGGAGAGACCACGAGCAGTACTTC.

The chain uses TRBV2 and TRBJ2-1; tentatively, D is TRBD2 (6 bases). Between the trimmed V and J ends, which lost 6 bases and 1 base, there was a span of 28 bases. CDR3 length equals 20 residues. Germline CDR1 SNHLY, CDR2 FYNNEI. CDR3 nucleotides: TGTGCCAGCAGCCAAAGGGGAGGAATGGGTTCGGGGTCTTCCTACAATGAGCAGTTCTTC. This sequence encodes CASSQRGGMGSGSSYNEQFF.

J is TRBJ2-5 and V is TRBV5-1; D might be TRBD1 (6 bases). The V and J ends lost 7 bases and 1 base respectively, with 14 bases between them. CDR1 SGHRS and CDR2 YFSETQ come from the germline V gene. CDR3 length: 14 residues. This chain's CDR3 is CASRRGRGQETQYF. The DNA of the CDR3 is TGCGCCAGCCGCCGGGGCAGGGGCCAAGAGACCCAGTACTTC.

The rearrangement uses TRBV27 and TRBJ1-1; TRBD1 might be the D (6 bases). The germline gives CDR1 MNHEY, CDR2 SMNVEV (reference sequence). The CDR3 runs to 15 residues. Trimming stripped 5 bases from V and 7 bases from J, with 20 bases between. In DNA form, the CDR3 reads TGTGCCAGCAGTCCATACAGGGAAATCAACGGTGAAGCTTTCTTT. It specifies CASSPYREINGEAFF.